Below are 11 T cell receptor beta chains sequenced from a single sample in a study of tumor and adjacent non-tumor tissue in lung cancer. RNA was extracted from bulk tissue without any cell sorting. A modified ARM-PCR protocol with three rounds of nested PCR amplified TCRbeta. TCRdb re-analysed the multiplex PCR reads in MiXCR, keeping a single row per CDR3 protein. There are more than 120,000 distinct CDR3 sequences in the sample; around 60% occur only once, and about 20% lies in the top ten. Material: lung tumor tissue. The receptors derive from a man between 60 and 75 years old with small cell lung cancer.

V is TRBV11-2 and J is TRBJ2-2, with D perhaps being TRBD1 or TRBD2 (5 bases each). The CDR3 runs to 17 residues. Per germline, CDR1 SGHAT and CDR2 FQNNGV. V lost 8 bases and J 1 base, leaving 20 bases between the germline ends. The CDR3 region has the DNA TGTGCCAGCTGCCCTTTCCGAGGGGCTAAGAACACCGGGGAGCTGTTTTTT. Translated: CASCPFRGAKNTGELFF.

In DNA form, the CDR3 reads TGTGCCAGCAGCCCCAGGTTCACCCTCTATGGCTACACCTTC. The encoded protein is CASSPRFTLYGYTF. This rearrangement joins TRBV28 to TRBJ1-2; no reliable D call. The V gene's germline CDR1 is MDHEN and CDR2 SYDVKM. The CDR3 has 14 amino acids. V was trimmed by 6 bases and J by 4 bases, leaving 15 bases between them.

This clonotype occurred a few times. This may be a read error, as it is one base from a much larger clone. The chain combines TRBV7-9 with TRBJ1-2; the D is unclear. The CDR3 has 13 residues. Germline-derived CDR1 and CDR2 are SEHNR and FQNEAQ (reference sequence). The CDR3 spells CASSSGRSYVYTF. CDR3 bases: TGTGCCAGCAGCTCCGGCAGGAGCTATGTCTACACCTTC.

Comments on this clonotype: With a much larger clone just one base away, this may be a read error. The conserved closing phenylalanine or tryptophan is absent in this CDR3, likely reflecting a read error. This chain uses TRBV4-2 with TRBJ1-2, with D uncertain. CDR1 is LGHNA and CDR2 is YNFKEQ in the germline V gene. V was shortened by 5 bases and J by 3 bases, with 10 bases between the two germline ends. The CDR3 has 13 residues. CDR3 nucleotides: TGTGCCAGCAGCGATCAACCGCACTATGGCTACACCCTC. Translating it yields CASSDQPHYGYTL.

This clonotype was counted a few times. A read error may be the cause here, since a much bigger clone is one base away. The chain recombines TRBV10-3 with TRBJ2-7, with D hard to call. CDR3 length: 14 residues. CDR1 ENHRY and CDR2 SYGVKD come from the germline V gene. Here the CDR3 reads CVISSTSGFYEQYV. The CDR3 DNA follows: TGTGTCATCAGTTCCACCTCCGGCTTCTACGAGCAGTACGTC.

Notes on this clonotype: The CDR3 carries no conserved terminal phenylalanine or tryptophan, so it likely arises from a read error. The chain couples TRBV29-1 to TRBJ2-3; D tentatively reads TRBD1 or TRBD2 (5 bases each). Germline V gene sequence: CDR1 SQVTM, CDR2 ANQGSEA. Trimming stripped 6 bases from V and 3 bases from J, with 13 bases between. This CDR3 comprises 13 residues. The CDR3 reads CSVGDPSTDTQYL. The DNA of the CDR3 is TGCAGCGTCGGGGACCCTAGTACAGATACGCAGTATTTA.

This clonotype showed up just once. J is TRBJ2-5 and V is TRBV20-1, with 7 bases aligning to TRBD2. The length of the CDR3 is 15 residues. Germline CDR1 is DFQATT and CDR2 is SNEGSKA (reference sequence). CDR3 in DNA: TGCAATGCCCGCGGCGGGAGTGTGGTGGAAGAGACCCAGTACTTC. This gives the protein CNARGGSVVEETQYF.

Remarks on this clonotype: At one of its ends the junction is not consistent with the germline gene, which may arise from a read error. This rearrangement joins TRBV5-6 to TRBJ2-2; D gene uncertain. Germline V gene sequence: CDR1 SGHDT, CDR2 YYEEEE. The CDR3 runs 15 residues. This chain's CDR3 is CASCSWRISTVELFF. CDR3 coding DNA: TGTGCCAGCTGTTCATGGCGGATAAGCACCGTGGAGCTGTTTTTT. The full variable domain, in which reference TRBV5-6 and TRBJ2-2 provide the parts outside the CDR3, is DAGVTQSPTHLIKTRGQQVTLRCSPKSGHDTVSWYQQALGQGPQFIFQYYEEEERQRGNFPDRFSGHQFPNYSSELNVNALLLGDSALYLCASCSWRISTVELFFGEGSRLTVL.

On this clonotype itself: A much bigger clone sits one base away, suggesting this may be a read error. The gene calls are TRBV6-5 and TRBJ1-1; a possible D gene is TRBD1 (5 bases). V shed 6 bases and J shed 4 bases, with 12 bases lying between them. This CDR3 region has 13 residues. CDR1 and CDR2 (germline): MNHEY, SVGAGI. The CDR3, as DNA: TGTGCCAGCAGCCTCGGGGCGAGCACTGAAGCTTTCTTT. This translates into CASSLGASTEAFF.

A note on this clonotype: A much larger clonotype is one base distant, so this may be a read error. The chain has TRBV4-1 and TRBJ2-2, with D perhaps TRBD2 (5 bases). The CDR3 covers 12 residues. Germline-derived CDR1 and CDR2 are MGHRA and YSYEKL. CDR3 protein: CASSRNNGEPFF. For the CDR3, the DNA is TGCGCCAGCAGCCGAAATAACGGGGAGCCGTTTTTT.

As to this clonotype: Without the conserved terminal phenylalanine or tryptophan, this CDR3 likely stems from a read error. This chain connects TRBV29-1 to TRBJ2-3; D unclear. Per the germline V gene, CDR1 is SQVTM and CDR2 is ANQGSEA. There are 13 residues in the CDR3. With 5 bases removed from V and 1 base from J, the gap between germline ends came to 10 bases. In nucleotides, the CDR3 is TGCAGCGTTCTCCTAGTGGGCACAGATACGCAGTATTGT. Its protein product is CSVLLVGTDTQYC.